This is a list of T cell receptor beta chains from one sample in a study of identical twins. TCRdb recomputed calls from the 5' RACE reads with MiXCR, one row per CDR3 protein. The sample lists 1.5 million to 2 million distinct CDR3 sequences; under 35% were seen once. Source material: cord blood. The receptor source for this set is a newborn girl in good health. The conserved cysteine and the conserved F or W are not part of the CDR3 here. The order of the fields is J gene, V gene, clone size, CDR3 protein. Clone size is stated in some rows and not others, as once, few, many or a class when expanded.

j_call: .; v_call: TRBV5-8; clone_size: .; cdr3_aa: ASSSRTGRLEETQY
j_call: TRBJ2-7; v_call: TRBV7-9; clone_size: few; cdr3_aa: ASALGGAVYEQY
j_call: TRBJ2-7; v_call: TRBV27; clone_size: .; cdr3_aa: TSSLSGQGAWEQY
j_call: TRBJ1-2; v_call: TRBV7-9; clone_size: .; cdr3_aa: SSSGEGYT
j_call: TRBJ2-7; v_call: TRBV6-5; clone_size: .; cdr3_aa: ASSYSRQTLLEQY
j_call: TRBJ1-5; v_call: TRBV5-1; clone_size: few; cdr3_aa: ASSLGPGASNQPQH
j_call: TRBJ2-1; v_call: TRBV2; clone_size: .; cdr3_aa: ASHRGLSSYNEQF
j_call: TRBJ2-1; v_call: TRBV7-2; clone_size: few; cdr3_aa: ASSSPQGFHNEQF
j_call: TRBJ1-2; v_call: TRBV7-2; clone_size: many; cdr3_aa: ASSLVQAYGYT
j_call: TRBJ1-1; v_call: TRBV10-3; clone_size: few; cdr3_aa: AISESVQAEAF
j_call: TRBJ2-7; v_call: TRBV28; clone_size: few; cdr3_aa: ASRPSGAYEQY
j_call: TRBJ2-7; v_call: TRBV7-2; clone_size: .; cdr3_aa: ASSLARTRDWSYEQY
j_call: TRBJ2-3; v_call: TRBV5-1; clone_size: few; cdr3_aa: ASSLLRFTDTQY
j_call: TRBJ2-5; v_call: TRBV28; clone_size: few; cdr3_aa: ASSGIKETQY
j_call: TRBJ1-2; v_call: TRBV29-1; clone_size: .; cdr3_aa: SAGWRGGGYT
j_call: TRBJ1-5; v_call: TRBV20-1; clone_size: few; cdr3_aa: SARDGRVPQH
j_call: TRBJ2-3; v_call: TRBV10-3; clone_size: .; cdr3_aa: AISEWGTRVTDTQY
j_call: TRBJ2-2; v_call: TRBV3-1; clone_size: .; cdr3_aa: ASSPTSGRNGELF
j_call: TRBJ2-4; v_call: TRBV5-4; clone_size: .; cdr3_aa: ASSLVGGKDKNIQY
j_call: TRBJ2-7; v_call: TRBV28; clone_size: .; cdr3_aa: AGRTGTSAYEQY
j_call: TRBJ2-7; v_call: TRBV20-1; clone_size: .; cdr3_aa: SAEVRGRSYEQY
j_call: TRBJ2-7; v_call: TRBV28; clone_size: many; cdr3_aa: ASSFMEQY
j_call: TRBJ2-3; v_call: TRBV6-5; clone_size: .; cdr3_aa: ASSYSGIRGRARGDTQY
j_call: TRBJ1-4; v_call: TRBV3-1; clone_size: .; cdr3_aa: ASRLRTGEKLF
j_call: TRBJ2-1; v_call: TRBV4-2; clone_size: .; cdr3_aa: ASSPSTGGRRNEQF
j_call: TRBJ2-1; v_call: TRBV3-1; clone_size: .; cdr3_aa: ASSQESSGPISYNEQF
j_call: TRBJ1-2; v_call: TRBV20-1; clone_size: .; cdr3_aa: SARGAGQGATGGYT
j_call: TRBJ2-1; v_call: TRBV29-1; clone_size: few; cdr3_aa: SVVRLAGEWTQF
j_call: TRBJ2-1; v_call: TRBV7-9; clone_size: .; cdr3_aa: ASSLAEGAANEQF
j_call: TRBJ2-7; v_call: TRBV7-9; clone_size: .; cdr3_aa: ASSLEAGARVGEQY
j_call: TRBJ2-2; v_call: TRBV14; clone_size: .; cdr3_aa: ASSQVPGNTGELF
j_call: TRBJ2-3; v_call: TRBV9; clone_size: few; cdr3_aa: ASSGTSGSRDTQY
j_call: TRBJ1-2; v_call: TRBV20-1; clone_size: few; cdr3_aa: SADLRGGNYGYT
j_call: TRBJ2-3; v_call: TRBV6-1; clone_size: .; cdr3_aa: ASTEDTSGRAIPFTDTQY
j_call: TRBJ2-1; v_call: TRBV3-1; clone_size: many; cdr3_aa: ASSLTSGGRNEQF
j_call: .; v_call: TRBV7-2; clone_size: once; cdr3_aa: ASSLWAGAKNIQY
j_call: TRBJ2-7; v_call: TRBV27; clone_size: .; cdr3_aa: ASSLRVPTYEQY
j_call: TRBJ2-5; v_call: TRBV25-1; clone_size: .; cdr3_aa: ASSEFVAGVAETQY
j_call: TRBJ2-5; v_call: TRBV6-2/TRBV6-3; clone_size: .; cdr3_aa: ASSYEGLAGETQY
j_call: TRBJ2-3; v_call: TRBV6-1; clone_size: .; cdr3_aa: ASSRRTQSGNLQGTDTQY
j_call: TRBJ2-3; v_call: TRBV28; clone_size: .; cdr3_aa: ASRRDRGRTDTQY
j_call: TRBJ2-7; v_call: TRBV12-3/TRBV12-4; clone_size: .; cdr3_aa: AGSRDRPYEQY
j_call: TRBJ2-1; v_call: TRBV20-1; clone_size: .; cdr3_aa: SARDRTAASYNEQF
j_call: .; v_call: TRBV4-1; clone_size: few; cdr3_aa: ASSQAGPASGSYEQY
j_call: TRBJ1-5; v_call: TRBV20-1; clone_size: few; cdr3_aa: SARGYAQGSNQPQH
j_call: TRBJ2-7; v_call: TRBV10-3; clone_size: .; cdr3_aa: AISGRLTPYEQY
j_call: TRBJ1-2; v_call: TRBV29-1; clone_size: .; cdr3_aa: SVARGDYGYT
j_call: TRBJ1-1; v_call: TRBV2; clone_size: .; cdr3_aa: ASRPTGAVGAEAF
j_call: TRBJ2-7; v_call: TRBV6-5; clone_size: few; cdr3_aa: ASSYGGNLYEQY
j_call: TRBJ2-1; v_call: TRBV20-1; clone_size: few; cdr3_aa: RPRVHEQF